The rows below give T cell receptor beta chains drawn from one sample of a study of T-cell memory formation after mild COVID-19. TCRdb re-analysed the 5' RACE reads in MiXCR, keeping a single row per CDR3 protein. The data show 390,000 or so distinct CDR3 sequences, around a sixth seen once. The material sequenced was PBMCs or a T cell subset sorted from them (not recorded which). Receptors originate from a man younger than 35 who had mild COVID-19 (a few samples of this study predate the infection). Cell type and time point are not known. Each CDR3 is given with its conserved first and last residue. Each record gives: V gene, J gene, CDR3 length, CDR3 protein.

>TRBV4-1|TRBJ1-5|14
CASSQPVSNQPQHF
>TRBV5-4|TRBJ2-1|16
CASSRPGLAGGAEQFF
>TRBV4-1|TRBJ1-1|15
CASRKTAVMNTEAFF
>TRBV7-9|TRBJ2-1|16
CASSPRTSGTYNEQFF
>TRBV9|TRBJ2-1|20
CASSHTEREGVWETYNEQFF
>TRBV5-4|TRBJ2-7|15
CASSDGGWRPYEQYF
>TRBV12-3/TRBV12-4|TRBJ2-3|15
CASSFLAGEGDTQYF
>TRBV24-1|TRBJ2-3|14
CATALAGGKDTQYF
>TRBV2|TRBJ1-1|16
CASSERRLGLNTEAFF
>TRBV7-7|TRBJ2-5|14
CASSQNGRQETQYF
>TRBV6-1|TRBJ1-5|15
CASSETGGYNQPQHF
>TRBV6-5|TRBJ2-7|14
CASSYGGVSYEQYF
>TRBV10-3|TRBJ2-7|14
CAIRSGGALYEQYF
>TRBV7-9|TRBJ1-4|14
CASSEGQTNEKLFF
>TRBV20-1|TRBJ1-2|14
CSAPARSPVYGYTF